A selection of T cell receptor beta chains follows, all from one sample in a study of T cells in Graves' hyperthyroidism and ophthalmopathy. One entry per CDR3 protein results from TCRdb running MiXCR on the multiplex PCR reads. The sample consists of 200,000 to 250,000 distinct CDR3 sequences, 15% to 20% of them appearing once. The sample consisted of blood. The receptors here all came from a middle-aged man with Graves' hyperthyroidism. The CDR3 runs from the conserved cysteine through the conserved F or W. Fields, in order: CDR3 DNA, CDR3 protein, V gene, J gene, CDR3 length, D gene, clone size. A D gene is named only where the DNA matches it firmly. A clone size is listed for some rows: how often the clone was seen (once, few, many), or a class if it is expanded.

CDR3 DNA: TGCAGTGCTGGCTCCTCCGGGGGACAGGGATCGCGTGGCTACACCTTC
CDR3 protein: CSAGSSGGQGSRGYTF
V gene: TRBV20-1
J gene: TRBJ1-2
CDR3 length: 16
D gene: TRBD1
clone size: many

CDR3 DNA: TGCCCCGAAGGACAGGGGGCGGGCGAGCAGTACTTC
CDR3 protein: CPEGQGAGEQYF
V gene: TRBV12-3/TRBV12-4
J gene: TRBJ2-7
CDR3 length: 12
D gene: TRBD1
clone size: many

CDR3 DNA: TGTGCCAGCAGTCCAACGACAGGAAGTTATAGCAATCAGCCCCAGCATTTT
CDR3 protein: CASSPTTGSYSNQPQHF
V gene: TRBV6-2/TRBV6-3
J gene: TRBJ1-5
CDR3 length: 17
D gene: .
clone size: .

CDR3 DNA: TGTGCCAGCAGCTTTCCGTTCCGAAAAACCGGGGAGCTGTTTTTT
CDR3 protein: CASSFPFRKTGELFF
V gene: TRBV11-2
J gene: TRBJ2-2
CDR3 length: 15
D gene: .
clone size: .

CDR3 DNA: TGTGCCAGCTCACCAGAGACAGGGGGCTACGAGCAGTACTTC
CDR3 protein: CASSPETGGYEQYF
V gene: TRBV18
J gene: TRBJ2-7
CDR3 length: 14
D gene: TRBD1
clone size: few

CDR3 DNA: TGCGCCAGCAGCTTGGGTAACTACGAGCAGTACTTC
CDR3 protein: CASSLGNYEQYF
V gene: TRBV5-1
J gene: TRBJ2-7
CDR3 length: 12
D gene: .
clone size: many

CDR3 DNA: TGTGCCGCCGCTCCCGGGACAGGGGGAGACGAGCAGTACTTC
CDR3 protein: CAAAPGTGGDEQYF
V gene: TRBV7-8
J gene: TRBJ2-7
CDR3 length: 14
D gene: TRBD1
clone size: many

CDR3 DNA: TGTGCCAGCAGCCCCCAAGGGACAGGGGCAAACATTCAGTACTTC
CDR3 protein: CASSPQGTGANIQYF
V gene: TRBV7-3
J gene: TRBJ2-4
CDR3 length: 15
D gene: TRBD1
clone size: many

CDR3 DNA: TGTGCCAGCAGCACTTATAGCGGGGGGTTTTACGAGCAGTACTTC
CDR3 protein: CASSTYSGGFYEQYF
V gene: TRBV7-2
J gene: TRBJ2-7
CDR3 length: 15
D gene: TRBD2
clone size: many

CDR3 DNA: TGCAGTGCTACAGGGGGCGGGGGAGTGAACACTGAAGCTTTCTTT
CDR3 protein: CSATGGGGVNTEAFF
V gene: TRBV20-1
J gene: TRBJ1-1
CDR3 length: 15
D gene: TRBD1
clone size: many

CDR3 DNA: TGTGCCAGTAGTATAGAGTCGGCAGGGCCGGGTGGGGCCAACGTCCTGACTTTC
CDR3 protein: CASSIESAGPGGANVLTF
V gene: TRBV19
J gene: TRBJ2-6
CDR3 length: 18
D gene: .
clone size: few

CDR3 DNA: TGCGCCAGCAGCCAAGATCCCGGTTTCTACGAGCAGTACTTC
CDR3 protein: CASSQDPGFYEQYF
V gene: TRBV4-3
J gene: TRBJ2-7
CDR3 length: 14
D gene: .
clone size: many

CDR3 DNA: TGTGCCAGCAGTGAAAGGGGCCAGTTACCTGAAGCTTTCTTT
CDR3 protein: CASSERGQLPEAFF
V gene: TRBV6-1
J gene: TRBJ1-1
CDR3 length: 14
D gene: .
clone size: many

CDR3 DNA: TGTGCCAGCAGCTTGGGCATTGCGGGCAATCAGCCCCAGCATTTT
CDR3 protein: CASSLGIAGNQPQHF
V gene: TRBV7-2
J gene: TRBJ1-5
CDR3 length: 15
D gene: .
clone size: many

CDR3 DNA: TGTGCCAGCTCACCGCAAGTAAATCAGCCCCAGCATTTT
CDR3 protein: CASSPQVNQPQHF
V gene: TRBV18
J gene: TRBJ1-5
CDR3 length: 13
D gene: .
clone size: many

CDR3 DNA: TGTGCCAGCAGCACAAGCCCGGCTGGTGGGGCTCGGTACGAGCAGTACTTC
CDR3 protein: CASSTSPAGGARYEQYF
V gene: TRBV13
J gene: TRBJ2-7
CDR3 length: 17
D gene: .
clone size: .

CDR3 DNA: TGTGCCAGCAATCCGGGACAGCTCTACGAGCAGTACTTC
CDR3 protein: CASNPGQLYEQYF
V gene: TRBV6-2/TRBV6-3
J gene: TRBJ2-7
CDR3 length: 13
D gene: TRBD1
clone size: many

CDR3 DNA: TGTGCCAGCAGAAATGAGGGTCGGCCCACAGATACGCAGTATTTT
CDR3 protein: CASRNEGRPTDTQYF
V gene: TRBV7-9
J gene: TRBJ2-3
CDR3 length: 15
D gene: .
clone size: many

CDR3 DNA: TGTGCCAGCAGTTACTCCCCTAGCGGGACTAGCACAGATACGCAGTATTTT
CDR3 protein: CASSYSPSGTSTDTQYF
V gene: TRBV6-5
J gene: TRBJ2-3
CDR3 length: 17
D gene: TRBD2
clone size: many

CDR3 DNA: TGTGCCAGCAGCCGAGGACAGTTGAACACTGAAGCTTTCTTT
CDR3 protein: CASSRGQLNTEAFF
V gene: TRBV7-2
J gene: TRBJ1-1
CDR3 length: 14
D gene: .
clone size: many

CDR3 DNA: TGTGCCAGCAGCTTACCACTCGGGACTGAAGCTTTCTTT
CDR3 protein: CASSLPLGTEAFF
V gene: TRBV7-9
J gene: TRBJ1-1
CDR3 length: 13
D gene: .
clone size: many

CDR3 DNA: TGTGCCAGCAGTGAGATTGCAACTAATGAAAAACTGTTTTTT
CDR3 protein: CASSEIATNEKLFF
V gene: TRBV2
J gene: TRBJ1-4
CDR3 length: 14
D gene: .
clone size: many

CDR3 DNA: TGTGCCAGCAGTTCGACAGGGAGGTTCCTGAATGAGCAGTTCTTC
CDR3 protein: CASSSTGRFLNEQFF
V gene: TRBV12-3/TRBV12-4
J gene: TRBJ2-1
CDR3 length: 15
D gene: .
clone size: few

CDR3 DNA: TGCGCCAGCAGCCTCGGGTGGGACAGGGTTTCACCCCTCCACTTT
CDR3 protein: CASSLGWDRVSPLHF
V gene: TRBV5-1
J gene: TRBJ1-6
CDR3 length: 15
D gene: TRBD1
clone size: many

CDR3 DNA: TGTGCCAGCAGCCAAGAGGGCGGTGAAGAAGAGACCCAGTACTTC
CDR3 protein: CASSQEGGEEETQYF
V gene: TRBV4-2
J gene: TRBJ2-5
CDR3 length: 15
D gene: .
clone size: .

CDR3 DNA: TGTGCCAGCAGTTACTGGGCACTCCGGGGGACTGAAGCTTTCTTT
CDR3 protein: CASSYWALRGTEAFF
V gene: TRBV6-2/TRBV6-3
J gene: TRBJ1-1
CDR3 length: 15
D gene: .
clone size: many

CDR3 DNA: TGCAGTGCCCAGAGGGGGGCCGAAACCGGGGAGCTGTTTTTT
CDR3 protein: CSAQRGAETGELFF
V gene: TRBV20-1
J gene: TRBJ2-2
CDR3 length: 14
D gene: .
clone size: many

CDR3 DNA: TGCGCCAGCAGCCCCAATATGGGAACAGATACGCAGTATTTT
CDR3 protein: CASSPNMGTDTQYF
V gene: TRBV4-1
J gene: TRBJ2-3
CDR3 length: 14
D gene: .
clone size: .

CDR3 DNA: TGTGTCAGTACCTGGGGAAGAGCTAATTCACCCCTCCACTTT
CDR3 protein: CVSTWGRANSPLHF
V gene: TRBV7-9
J gene: TRBJ1-6
CDR3 length: 14
D gene: .
clone size: .

CDR3 DNA: TGTGCCAGCAGCCTCGGACACCCCATGAACACTGAAGCTTTCTTT
CDR3 protein: CASSLGHPMNTEAFF
V gene: TRBV6-1
J gene: TRBJ1-1
CDR3 length: 15
D gene: .
clone size: many

CDR3 DNA: TGTGCCAGTAGTGTAGGACAAAGTGGTCAGCCCCAGCATTTT
CDR3 protein: CASSVGQSGQPQHF
V gene: TRBV19
J gene: TRBJ1-5
CDR3 length: 14
D gene: .
clone size: many

CDR3 DNA: TGCGCCAGCAACTCAGAGCGGGGGGGTACAGATACGCAGTATTTT
CDR3 protein: CASNSERGGTDTQYF
V gene: TRBV5-1
J gene: TRBJ2-3
CDR3 length: 15
D gene: TRBD2
clone size: many

CDR3 DNA: TGTGCCTGGAGTCGAGACAGGGGATCATATGGCTACACCTTC
CDR3 protein: CAWSRDRGSYGYTF
V gene: TRBV30
J gene: TRBJ1-2
CDR3 length: 14
D gene: TRBD1
clone size: many

CDR3 DNA: TGTGCCAGCGCCCAGCTAGGACCGGGAAATTCACCCCTCCACTTT
CDR3 protein: CASAQLGPGNSPLHF
V gene: TRBV27
J gene: TRBJ1-6
CDR3 length: 15
D gene: .
clone size: many

CDR3 DNA: TGTGCCAGCAGTCCCCCGGCCCCCAGGGTGGGCCAGCCCCAGCATTTT
CDR3 protein: CASSPPAPRVGQPQHF
V gene: TRBV25-1
J gene: TRBJ1-5
CDR3 length: 16
D gene: .
clone size: .

CDR3 DNA: TGTGCCATCAGTGATGGGGGTTCCAATCAGCCCCAGCATTTT
CDR3 protein: CAISDGGSNQPQHF
V gene: TRBV10-3
J gene: TRBJ1-5
CDR3 length: 14
D gene: .
clone size: many

CDR3 DNA: TGTGCCAGCAGCCCCGGGAGGGTTATGACCACTGAAGCTTTCTTT
CDR3 protein: CASSPGRVMTTEAFF
V gene: TRBV7-8
J gene: TRBJ1-1
CDR3 length: 15
D gene: .
clone size: many

CDR3 DNA: TGTGCCACCAGTGATGGGTTGGGGACAGGGGATGGCTACACCTTC
CDR3 protein: CATSDGLGTGDGYTF
V gene: TRBV24-1
J gene: TRBJ1-2
CDR3 length: 15
D gene: TRBD1
clone size: many

CDR3 DNA: TGTGCCAGCAGCAACCCAACCTTC
CDR3 protein: CASSNPTF
V gene: TRBV6-2/TRBV6-3
J gene: TRBJ2-7
CDR3 length: 8
D gene: .
clone size: .

CDR3 DNA: TGCAGTGCTCCCCGGACAGGACTAGCGGCCGAGCAGTACTTC
CDR3 protein: CSAPRTGLAAEQYF
V gene: TRBV20-1
J gene: TRBJ2-7
CDR3 length: 14
D gene: TRBD2
clone size: many

CDR3 DNA: TGTGCCAGCAGTTACGTCCTCACTAGCGTCCGCACAGATACGCAGTATTTT
CDR3 protein: CASSYVLTSVRTDTQYF
V gene: TRBV6-6
J gene: TRBJ2-3
CDR3 length: 17
D gene: TRBD2
clone size: many

CDR3 DNA: TGTGCCAGCAGCCTCCGGGGACAGTCACCCTACGAGCAGTACTTC
CDR3 protein: CASSLRGQSPYEQYF
V gene: TRBV16
J gene: TRBJ2-7
CDR3 length: 15
D gene: TRBD1
clone size: many

CDR3 DNA: TGTGCCAGCAGTGTGTCAGGCGATGGCTACACCTTC
CDR3 protein: CASSVSGDGYTF
V gene: TRBV6-1
J gene: TRBJ1-2
CDR3 length: 12
D gene: .
clone size: .

CDR3 DNA: TGCAGTGCCACGACTAGTGTACAAGAGACCCAGTACTTC
CDR3 protein: CSATTSVQETQYF
V gene: TRBV20-1
J gene: TRBJ2-5
CDR3 length: 13
D gene: .
clone size: many

CDR3 DNA: TGTGCCAGCGGTTCGACAGGGGGCTACGAGCAGTACTTC
CDR3 protein: CASGSTGGYEQYF
V gene: TRBV5-1
J gene: TRBJ2-7
CDR3 length: 13
D gene: TRBD1
clone size: once

CDR3 DNA: TGTGCCAGCAGCTCTCGAGGGGTAAGAGGTGAAGCTTTCTTT
CDR3 protein: CASSSRGVRGEAFF
V gene: TRBV7-9
J gene: TRBJ1-1
CDR3 length: 14
D gene: .
clone size: many